This TCR beta chain was captured by sequencing in a study of PD-1 blockade in classical Hodgkin lymphoma. TCRdb's table, derived via immunoSEQ multiplex PCR, lists solely in-frame clones and lacks some. The data show approximately 38,000 clones, 70% to 80% seen once. Concerning this clone itself: Its antigen is as yet unknown.

This CDR3 comprises 16 residues. V shed 0 bases and J 1 base; nucleotides not matched to a gene: 5. Germline CDR1 LGHNA, CDR2 YSLEER. Time point denoted: cycle 4 day 1 (C4D1), after 6 weeks of nivolumab. Patients all relapsed after autologous stem cell transplantation, and there was variation in brentuximab vedotin exposure. Findings and caveats of the study: Newly diagnosed patients were reported to exhibit reduced baseline TCR diversity relative to healthy donors.

The sequence was obtained from a human donor with classical Hodgkin lymphoma. The gene calls are TRBV4-3 and TRBJ2-7; TRBD2 aligns across 8 bases. The sequences come from peripheral blood mononuclear cells (PBMCs), collected before the fourth cycle of nivolumab. The CDR3 sequence is CASSQDLGGGSYEQYF. CDR3 DNA: TGCGCCAGCAGCCAAGATTTAGGCGGGGGGTCCTACGAGCAGTACTTC.